This entry is about one T cell receptor beta chain. Source study methods: Reference gene primer amplification yielded estimated nucleated cell counts. Profiled with immunoSEQ multiplex PCR; TCRdb holds only in-frame clones, not every one. V and J calls and clone size are those listed in that table; D and trimming were worked out from the DNA. The sample carries a few hundred thousand clones, roughly 91% recorded once. The data originate from a study of blood T cell repertoires in COVID-19. On the study more broadly: Collection of acute and convalescent COVID-19 samples took place in the United States, Italy and Spain. T cells, B-cell-depleted T cells, or PBMCs supplied cDNA or gDNA.

The V end lost 4 bases, the J end lost 5 bases, and 12 bases lay between the germline ends. The CDR3 consists of 14 residues. The V gene's germline CDR1 is SNHLY and CDR2 FYNNEI. J is TRBJ2-1 and V is TRBV2; D is unresolved. The sequencing input was peripheral blood. This receptor was obtained from a man aged 30-40 years with acute or convalescent COVID-19. In DNA form, the CDR3 reads TGTGCCAGCAGTGTGCAGGAAAGCAACAATGAGCAGTTCTTC. Translating it yields CASSVQESNNEQFF.